This TCR beta chain was sequenced during a study of T cell responses to AZD1222 COVID-19 vaccine. Study findings and constraints: Females outnumbered males among donors, who were mostly white British; clonal diversity was possibly underestimated. Spike-wide coverage was observed for vaccine-associated CD4 TCRs, with dominant responses at 160-218 and 743-854. Just 5 to 7 people given AZD1222 tested seropositive at baseline.

This table comes from immunoSEQ multiplex PCR, and its TCRdb copy is limited to in-frame clones, with some not included. The sample shows 90,000 to 120,000 clones, roughly 90% of them seen only once. With respect to this clone: The antigen is undetermined.

Sequencing used peripheral blood, obtained on day 0 of AZD1222 vaccination. This TCR derives from an adult in good health.

CDR3 nucleotides: TGTGCCAGCAGTTACGGACAGGGGGAGATTGGTGGCTACACCTTC. It specifies CASSYGQGEIGGYTF. J is TRBJ1-2 and V is TRBV6-5, with 10 bases that match TRBD1. V shed 2 bases and J 7 bases; nucleotides not matched to a gene: 7. CDR3 length: 15 residues. Germline-derived CDR1 and CDR2 are MNHEY and SVGAGI.